The following is a T cell receptor beta chain sequence with its context. Its target is unknown. This specimen comes from a study of cytomegalovirus exposure and HLA in healthy donors. Study as a whole: Of around 400 genotyped donors, 81% grouped in the Caucasian-associated ancestry cluster. Broader study findings: The productive fraction for most TCR beta V segments was about 90% or about 30% in an earlier analysis. In a later analysis, at a false discovery rate of 0.05, 15,000 to 20,000 TCR beta sequences were associated with HLA alleles. What was likely a sequencing artifact was a cluster of highly shared sequence variants.

It was with 60 Vbeta and 13 Jbeta primers that the PCR ran. Profiled with immunoSEQ multiplex PCR; TCRdb holds only in-frame clones, not every one. The profile covers some 110,000 clones, with about 83% appearing a single time and approximately 6.1% taken by the ten largest. Germline CDR1 SGHTA, CDR2 FQGNSA. V lost 6 bases and J 9 bases, leaving 30 bases between the germline ends. CDR3 length equals 18 residues. The V and J genes are TRBV7-2 and TRBJ2-1; TRBD1 might be the D (5 bases). Sequencing input: PBMCs. The TCR sequence derives from a man aged 18 to 35 in good health and CMV-seronegative. The CDR3, as DNA: TGTGCCAGCAGTGTAGTGCCTTCAGGGTGGGGTAACACGGGTGAGCAGTTCTTC. This translates into CASSVVPSGWGNTGEQFF. Full variable domain (rest looked up from reference TRBV7-2 and TRBJ2-1): GAGVSQSPSNKVTEKGKDVELRCDPISGHTALYWYRQSLGQGLEFLIYFQGNSAPDKSGLPSDRFSAERTGGSVSTLTIQRTQQEDSAVYLCASSVVPSGWGNTGEQFFGPGTRLTVL.